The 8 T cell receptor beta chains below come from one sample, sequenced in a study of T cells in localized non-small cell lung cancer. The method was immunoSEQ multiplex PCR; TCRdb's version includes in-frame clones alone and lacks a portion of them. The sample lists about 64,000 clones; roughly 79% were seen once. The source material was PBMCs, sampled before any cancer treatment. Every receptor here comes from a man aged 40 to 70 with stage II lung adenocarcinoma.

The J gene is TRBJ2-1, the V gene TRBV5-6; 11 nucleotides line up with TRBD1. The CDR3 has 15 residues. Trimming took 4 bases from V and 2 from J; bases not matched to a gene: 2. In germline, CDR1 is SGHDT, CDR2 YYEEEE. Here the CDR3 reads CASSQGQGAYNEQFF. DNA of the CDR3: TGTGCCAGCAGCCAGGGACAGGGGGCCTACAATGAGCAGTTCTTC. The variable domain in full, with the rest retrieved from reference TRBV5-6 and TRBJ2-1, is DAGVTQSPTHLIKTRGQQVTLRCSPKSGHDTVSWYQQALGQGPQFIFQYYEEEERQRGNFPDRFSGHQFPNYSSELNVNALLLGDSALYLCASSQGQGAYNEQFFGPGTRLTVL.

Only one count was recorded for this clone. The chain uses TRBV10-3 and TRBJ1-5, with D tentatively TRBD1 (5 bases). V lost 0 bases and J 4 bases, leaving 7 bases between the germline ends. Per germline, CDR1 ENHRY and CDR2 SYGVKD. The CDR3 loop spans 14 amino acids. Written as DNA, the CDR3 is TGTGCCATCAGTGAGTCGGGGGGGAATCAGCCCCAGCATTTT. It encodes CAISESGGNQPQHF.

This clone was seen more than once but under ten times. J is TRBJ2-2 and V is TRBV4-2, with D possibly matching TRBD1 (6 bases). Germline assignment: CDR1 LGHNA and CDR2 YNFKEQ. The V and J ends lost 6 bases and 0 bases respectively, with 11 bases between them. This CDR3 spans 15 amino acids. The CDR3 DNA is TGTGCCAGCAGTAAGGACAGTACGAACACCGGGGAGCTGTTTTTT. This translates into CASSKDSTNTGELFF.

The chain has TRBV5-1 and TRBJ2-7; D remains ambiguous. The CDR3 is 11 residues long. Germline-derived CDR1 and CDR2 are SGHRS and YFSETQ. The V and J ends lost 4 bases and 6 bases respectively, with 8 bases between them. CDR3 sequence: CASSTNLEQYF. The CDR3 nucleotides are TGCGCCAGCAGCACTAACCTCGAGCAGTACTTC.

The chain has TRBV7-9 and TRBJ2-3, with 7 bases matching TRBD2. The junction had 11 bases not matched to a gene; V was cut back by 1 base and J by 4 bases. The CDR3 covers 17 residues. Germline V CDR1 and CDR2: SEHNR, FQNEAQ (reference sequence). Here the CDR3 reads CASSLVEGGSRADTQYF. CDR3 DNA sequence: TGTGCCAGCAGCTTAGTGGAGGGCGGGAGTAGGGCAGATACGCAGTATTTT.

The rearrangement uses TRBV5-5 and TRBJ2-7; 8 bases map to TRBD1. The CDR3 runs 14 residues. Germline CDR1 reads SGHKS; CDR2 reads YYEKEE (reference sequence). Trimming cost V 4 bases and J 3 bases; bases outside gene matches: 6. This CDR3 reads CASSNPGQDYEQYF. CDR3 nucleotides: TGTGCCAGCAGCAACCCGGGACAGGACTACGAGCAGTACTTC.

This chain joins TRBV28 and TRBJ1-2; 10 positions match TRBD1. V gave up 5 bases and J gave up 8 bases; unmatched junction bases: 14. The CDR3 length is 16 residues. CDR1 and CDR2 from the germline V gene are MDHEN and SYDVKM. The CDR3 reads CASSIIRTGTGEGYTF. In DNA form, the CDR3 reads TGTGCCAGCAGTATTATACGTACCGGGACAGGGGAAGGCTACACCTTC.

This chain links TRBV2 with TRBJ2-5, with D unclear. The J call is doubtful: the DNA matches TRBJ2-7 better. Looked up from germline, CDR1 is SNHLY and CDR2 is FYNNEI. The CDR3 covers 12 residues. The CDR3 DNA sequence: TGTGCCAGCAGTAGTATCTCCTACGAGCAGTACTTC. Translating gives CASSSISYEQYF.